This entry concerns a single T cell receptor beta chain. Its antigen remains unidentified. Data came from immunoSEQ multiplex PCR; TCRdb stores just in-frame clones and leaves some out. The table records about 25,000 clones, about 70% of them present only once. This entry is derived from a study of early stage breast cancer tumors. The study's findings and limits: Commonly generated sequences made up most enriched TCRB sequences shared between patients. Tumors had about 2.5-fold higher T cell density and higher clonality than adjacent normal breast tissue.

CDR1 and CDR2 (germline): SGHKS, YYEKEE (reference sequence). Trimming took 1 base from V and 5 from J, leaving 12 bases between them. CDR3 length: 14 residues. This clonotype originated in a person aged 55 to 75 with breast cancer. This chain uses TRBV5-5 with TRBJ1-2; tentatively, D is TRBD1 (6 bases). Sequenced: breast tumor tissue. CDR3 nucleotide sequence: TGTGCCAGCAGCTTGTCGGACAGTAGATATGGCTACACCTTC. It translates to CASSLSDSRYGYTF.